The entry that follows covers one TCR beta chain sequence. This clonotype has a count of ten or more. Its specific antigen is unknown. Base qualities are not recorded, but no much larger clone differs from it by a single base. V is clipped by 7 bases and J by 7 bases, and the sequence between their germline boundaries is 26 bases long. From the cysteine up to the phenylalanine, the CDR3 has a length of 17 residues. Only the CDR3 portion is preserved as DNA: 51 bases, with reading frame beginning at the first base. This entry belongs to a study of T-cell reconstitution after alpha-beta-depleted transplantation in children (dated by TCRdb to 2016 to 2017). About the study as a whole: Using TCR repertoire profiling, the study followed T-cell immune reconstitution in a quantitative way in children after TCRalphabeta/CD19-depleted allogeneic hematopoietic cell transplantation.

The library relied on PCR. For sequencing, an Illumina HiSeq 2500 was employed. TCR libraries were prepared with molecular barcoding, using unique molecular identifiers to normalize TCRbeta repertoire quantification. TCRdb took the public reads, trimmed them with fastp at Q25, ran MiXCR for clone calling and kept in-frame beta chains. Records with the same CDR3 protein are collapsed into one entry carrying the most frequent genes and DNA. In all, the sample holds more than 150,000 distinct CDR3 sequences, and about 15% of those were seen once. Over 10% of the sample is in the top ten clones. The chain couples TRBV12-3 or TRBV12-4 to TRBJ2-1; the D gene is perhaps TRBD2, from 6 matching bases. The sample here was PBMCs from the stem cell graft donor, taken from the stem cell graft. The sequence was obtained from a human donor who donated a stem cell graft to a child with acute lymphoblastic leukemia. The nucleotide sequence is TGTGCCAGCACCTATCACGCCGGGGAGGTGAGGCGGAATGAGCAGTTCTTC. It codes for CASTYHAGEVRRNEQFF.